This T cell receptor (beta chain) derives from a study of blood T cell repertoires in COVID-19. Study at large: Sites across the United States, Italy and Spain contributed samples from acute and convalescent COVID-19. From T cells, B-cell-depleted T cells, or PBMCs came the material, which was cDNA or gDNA.

The germline V gene encodes CDR1 ENHRY and CDR2 SYGVKD. The CDR3 is 12 amino acids. The ends were cut back, 2 bases at V and 10 bases at J, with 9 bases in the middle. In the authors' methods: Amplification of reference gene primers was used by the study to estimate nucleated cell counts. Libraries were prepared by immunoSEQ multiplex PCR; TCRdb keeps only in-frame clonotypes and omits some of them. V and J calls and clone size are those listed in that table; D and trimming were worked out from the DNA. Among under 75,000 clones, around 90% were seen once, and the ten largest hold about 13%. The chain has TRBV10-3 and TRBJ2-1; TRBD1 might be the D (6 bases). The sequence was collected from a man between 60 and 70 years old with active COVID-19. Source material: peripheral blood. The CDR3 is CAISEDRPEQFF. CDR3 DNA: TGTGCCATCAGTGAGGACAGGCCAGAGCAGTTCTTC.